Below, 5 T cell receptor beta chains from the same sample are listed, as sequenced in a study of CXCR3-negative and CXCR3-positive naive CD8 T cells (dated by TCRdb to between 2018 and 2020). The data were produced on a NextSeq 550. The Human TCR Profiling Kit (MiLaboratory) was used to prepare UMI-labeled 5' RACE TRB cDNA libraries. After TCRdb reprocessed the reads, each CDR3 protein sequence was kept as one row, without DNA. The table for this sample records around 140,000 distinct CDR3 sequences. The ten largest clones take up less than 0.3% of the sample. Sequences were obtained from naive CXCR3- CD8+ T cells from blood. According to the study, the label for this sample's cell subset or site signals: CD45RO-CCR7+CD27+CD95- naive CD8+ T cells lacking CXCR3 (TNR3-). The receptors stem from a human donor in good health. Some clones in this sample may be carry-over from other donors' samples.

The rearrangement links TRBV27 to TRBJ2-5; TCRdb's assignment of TRBD1 cannot be checked, as there is no DNA. The germline V gene has CDR1 MNHEY and CDR2 SMNVEV (reference sequence). CDR3 length: 16 residues. CDR3 region: CASSLRTGWVGETQYF.

CDR3: CASSVLPGYVSRSEYF. This sequence joins TRBV21-1 and TRBJ2-7; the D call from TCRdb, TRBD1, cannot be confirmed without DNA. TRBV21-1 is a pseudogene segment. The length of the CDR3 is 16 residues.

CDR3 sequence reads: CSARDLDRADTQYF. The chain couples TRBV20-1 to TRBJ2-3; TCRdb picks TRBD1, but there is no DNA to check that call. Germline V gene sequence: CDR1 DFQATT, CDR2 SNEGSKA (reference sequence). This CDR3 has 14 amino acids.

The gene calls are TRBV28 and TRBJ2-5; TCRdb calls TRBD1, which cannot be checked without DNA. Germline V CDR1 and CDR2: MDHEN, SYDVKM. The CDR3 length is 13 residues. CDR3 region: CASSFTGEETQYF.

The chain has TRBV4-3 and TRBJ2-7; TCRdb calls TRBD2, which cannot be checked without DNA. CDR1 is LGHNA and CDR2 is YSLEER in the germline V gene. The length of the CDR3 is 15 residues. The CDR3 reads CASSQTSGGAYEQYF.